This T cell receptor beta chain was identified during a study of blood T cell repertoires in COVID-19. At the level of the study: Samples came from the United States, Italy and Spain, spanning acute and convalescent COVID-19.

CDR1 and CDR2 (germline): LNHNV, YYDKDF (reference sequence). The CDR3 sequence is 16 residues long. With V trimmed by 5 bases and J by 7 bases, 14 bases remained unmatched. The age range of participants was roughly 18 to 90 years, with residence in roughly 25 US areas. Each participant's cohort was designated according to participant-reported clinical history. Per the original methods: Nucleated cell number was recorded as an estimate derived from reference gene primer amplification. Assay: immunoSEQ multiplex PCR; the TCRdb copy retains only in-frame clones and omits some. The V and J calls and clone size are taken from that table; D and trimming were inferred from the DNA. This table has approximately 260,000 clones, roughly nine tenths appearing once.

The material sequenced was PBMCs or T cells enriched from blood (not recorded which). This TCR was recovered from a woman aged 30 to 39 with acute COVID-19. The chain couples TRBV15 to TRBJ2-1, with 7 bases identical to TRBD2. The CDR3 nucleotides read TGTGCCACCAGCCGGTCCCGGGACTACCCTTGGAATGAGCAGTTCTTC. Translation gives CATSRSRDYPWNEQFF.